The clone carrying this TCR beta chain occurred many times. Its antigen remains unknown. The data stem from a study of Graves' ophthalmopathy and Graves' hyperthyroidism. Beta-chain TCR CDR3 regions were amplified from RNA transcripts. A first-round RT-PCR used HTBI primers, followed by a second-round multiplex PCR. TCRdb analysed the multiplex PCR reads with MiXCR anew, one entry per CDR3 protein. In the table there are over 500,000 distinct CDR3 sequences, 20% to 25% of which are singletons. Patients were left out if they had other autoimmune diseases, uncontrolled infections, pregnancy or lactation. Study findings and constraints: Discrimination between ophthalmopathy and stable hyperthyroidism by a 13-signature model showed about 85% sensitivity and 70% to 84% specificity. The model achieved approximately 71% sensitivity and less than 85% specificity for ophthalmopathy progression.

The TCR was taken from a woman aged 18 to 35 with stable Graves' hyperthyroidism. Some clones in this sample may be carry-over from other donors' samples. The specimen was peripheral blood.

CDR3 in amino acids: CASSIEPGPDQPQHF. The DNA of the CDR3 is TGTGCCAGTAGTATAGAGCCAGGGCCGGATCAGCCCCAGCATTTT. This chain uses TRBV19 with TRBJ1-5; D is perhaps TRBD1 (5 bases). CDR1 and CDR2 (germline): LNHDA, SQIVND (reference sequence). The CDR3 totals 15 residues. V was shortened by 0 bases and J by 5 bases, with 11 bases between the two germline ends.